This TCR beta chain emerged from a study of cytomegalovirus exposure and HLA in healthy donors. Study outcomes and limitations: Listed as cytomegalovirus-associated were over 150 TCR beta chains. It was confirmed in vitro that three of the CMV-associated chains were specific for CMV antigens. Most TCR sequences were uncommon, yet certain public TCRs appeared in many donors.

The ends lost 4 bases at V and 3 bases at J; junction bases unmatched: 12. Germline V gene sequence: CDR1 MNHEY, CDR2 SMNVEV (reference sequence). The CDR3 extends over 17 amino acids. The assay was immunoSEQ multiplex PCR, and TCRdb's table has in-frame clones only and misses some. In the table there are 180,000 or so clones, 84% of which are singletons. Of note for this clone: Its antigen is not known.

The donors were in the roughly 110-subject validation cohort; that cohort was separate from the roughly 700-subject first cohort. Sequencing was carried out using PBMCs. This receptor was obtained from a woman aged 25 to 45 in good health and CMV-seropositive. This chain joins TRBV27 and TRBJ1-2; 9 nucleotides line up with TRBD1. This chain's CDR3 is CASSSSTTGGTDYGYTF. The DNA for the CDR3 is TGTGCCAGCAGTTCCTCTACGACAGGGGGAACAGACTATGGCTACACCTTC.